One and the same sample provided the 32 T cell receptor beta chains below, sequenced in a study of OX40 agonist ivuxolimab in advanced cancers. Profiling relied on immunoSEQ multiplex PCR, and the TCRdb table lists in-frame clones only, not all of them. The sample lists over 95,000 clones; roughly 90% were seen once. This specimen was CD4+ or CD8+ T cells sorted from blood, taken in a trial of the OX40 agonist ivuxolimab. All receptors derive from an adult with an advanced solid tumor such as melanoma, head and neck, liver or kidney cancer.

The chain uses TRBV19 and TRBJ1-1, with 10 bases that match TRBD1. This CDR3 has 15 residues. The germline gives CDR1 LNHDA, CDR2 SQIVND (reference sequence). V dropped 5 bases and J dropped 1; count of bases not matched to a gene: 4. The CDR3 region is CASSATGGSNTEAFF. The CDR3 DNA is TGTGCCAGTAGTGCGACAGGGGGCTCGAACACTGAAGCTTTCTTT.

This clone appeared a few times. CDR3 in DNA: TGTGCCAGCAGCGGACAGACAGGGAGGACCGGGGAGCTGTTTTTT. Translation: CASSGQTGRTGELFF. V usage is TRBV5-5 and J usage is TRBJ2-2; weak D call: TRBD1 (7 bases). The CDR3 has 15 amino acids. Germline CDR1 and CDR2: SGHKS and YYEKEE (reference sequence). V was clipped by 4 bases and J by 5 bases, with 15 bases between them.

CDR3 in amino acids: CASSLWSSETQYF. CDR3 DNA sequence: TGTGCCAGCAGTTTATGGTCCTCAGAGACCCAGTACTTC. V usage is TRBV28 and J usage is TRBJ2-5; D remains unclear. Germline V gives CDR1 MDHEN, CDR2 SYDVKM. The CDR3 has 13 residues. V was shortened by 0 bases and J by 4 bases, with 6 bases between the two germline ends.

A single count supports this clone. This sequence joins TRBV30 and TRBJ2-5; no reliable D call. Near its end, the DNA agrees better with TRBJ2-7, so the J call may be wrong. CDR1 and CDR2 from the germline V gene are GTSNPN and SVGIG (reference sequence). The CDR3 has 13 amino acids. The DNA for the CDR3 is TGTGCCTGGAGTGTAACCGTGACCTACGAGCAGTACTTC. This encodes CAWSVTVTYEQYF.

This clone was detected only once. The gene calls are TRBV10-3 and TRBJ2-4; tentatively, D is TRBD1 (7 bases). Germline V gene lookup returns CDR1 ENHRY and CDR2 SYGVKD. This CDR3 comprises 17 residues. Trimming took off 0 bases at V and 2 bases at J, with 14 bases between the two ends. The CDR3 DNA reads as TGTGCCATCAGTGAGTCTGGAGGGGGCGCAACCAAAAACATTCAGTACTTC. It encodes CAISESGGGATKNIQYF.

This rearrangement joins TRBV10-3 to TRBJ2-1; 10 bases align to TRBD2. The V gene's germline CDR1 is ENHRY and CDR2 SYGVKD. CDR3 size: 15 residues. With V trimmed by 1 base and J by 4 bases, 1 base remained unmatched. Written as DNA, the CDR3 is TGTGCCATCAGTGAGTTAGCGGGAGGATACAATGAGCAGTTCTTC. It is translated as CAISELAGGYNEQFF.

The V and J genes are TRBV14 and TRBJ1-4; no firm D call. The V gene lost 3 bases and the J gene lost 7 bases, with 12 bases spanning the gap. The CDR3 contains 14 residues. Per germline, CDR1 SGHDN and CDR2 FVKESK. The CDR3 nucleotides are TGTGCCAGCAGCCATGCCCCACGGCGTGAAAAACTGTTTTTT. This gives the protein CASSHAPRREKLFF.

J is TRBJ2-7 and V is TRBV7-8; 8 bases align to TRBD1. Losses at the gene ends were 2 bases for V and 0 bases for J; bases not matched to a gene: 6. CDR1 and CDR2 (germline): SGHVS, FQNEAQ. The CDR3 sequence is 16 residues long. CDR3 DNA: TGTGCCAGCAGCTTAACCTCAGGGGGCACCTCCTACGAGCAGTACTTC. Residues: CASSLTSGGTSYEQYF.

The V and J genes are TRBV5-4 and TRBJ2-7; 9 bases are a match to TRBD2. The CDR3 spans 15 residues. From germline, CDR1 is SGHNT and CDR2 YYREEE (reference sequence). Trimming cost V 4 bases and J 2 bases; bases outside gene matches: 7. As DNA, the CDR3 is TGTGCCAGCAGCGGAGGACTAGCGACAACCTACGAGCAGTACTTC. Protein sequence: CASSGGLATTYEQYF.

This rearrangement joins TRBV5-6 to TRBJ2-3; the D gene is possibly TRBD2 (6 bases). Trimming cost V 3 bases and J 2 bases, with 16 bases left between them. Germline lookup yields CDR1 SGHDT and CDR2 YYEEEE. The CDR3 extends over 16 amino acids. CDR3 loop: CASSWGPTGATDTQYF. DNA of the CDR3: TGTGCCAGCAGCTGGGGTCCTACGGGAGCCACAGATACGCAGTATTTT.

The chain joins TRBV19 to TRBJ2-5; 8 positions match TRBD1. CDR3 length: 13 amino acids. Looked up from germline, CDR1 is LNHDA and CDR2 is SQIVND (reference sequence). The V segment lost 3 bases and the J segment 4 bases; nucleotides outside the gene matches: 1. The CDR3 is CASSIRGRETQYF. CDR3 coding DNA: TGTGCCAGTAGTATCAGGGGGCGAGAGACCCAGTACTTC.

J is TRBJ2-3 and V is TRBV18; 10 bases line up with TRBD2. The CDR3 sequence is 16 residues long. The V and J ends lost 3 bases and 0 bases, in that order; junction bases with no gene match: 3. Germline CDR1 and CDR2: KGHSH and LQKENI. The CDR3 DNA is TGTGCCAGCTCACCTACTAGCGGGGCCAGCACAGATACGCAGTATTTT. This sequence encodes CASSPTSGASTDTQYF.

V and J are TRBV5-1 and TRBJ2-2; D is perhaps TRBD2 (5 bases). The CDR3 is 15 residues long. Looked up from germline, CDR1 is SGHRS and CDR2 is YFSETQ. The V end lost 4 bases, the J end lost 0 bases, and 10 bases lay between the germline ends. The CDR3 here is CASSQLDSNTGELFF. The CDR3 nucleotides are TGCGCCAGCAGCCAGTTGGACTCGAACACCGGGGAGCTGTTTTTT.

This clone was found once. The chain is built from TRBV9 and TRBJ2-1; D is tentatively TRBD1 or TRBD2 (5 bases each). The CDR3 sequence is 14 residues long. Germline-derived CDR1 and CDR2 are SGDLS and YYNGEE. The V gene lost 0 bases and the J gene lost 7 bases, with 11 bases spanning the gap. CDR3 nucleotide sequence: TGTGCCAGCAGCGTAGCCTGGGGGTATAATGAGCAGTTCTTC. Translating gives CASSVAWGYNEQFF.

The chain carries TRBV11-2 and TRBJ2-5, with TRBD2 as a possible D gene (7 bases). The germline V gene encodes CDR1 SGHAT and CDR2 FQNNGV. The CDR3 spans 14 residues. With 1 base removed from V and 4 bases from J, the gap between germline ends came to 10 bases. The CDR3 DNA reads TGTGCCAGCAGCTTAGGAGGGGGGGCAGAGACCCAGTACTTC. It codes for CASSLGGGAETQYF.

This clone was detected once. The chain has TRBV7-2 and TRBJ2-1, with D unresolved. Trimming cost V 1 base and J 3 bases, with 10 bases left between them. CDR3 length: 15 amino acids. The germline CDR1 and CDR2 sequences are SGHTA and FQGNSA. The CDR3 nucleotides read TGTGCCAGCAGCTTAGGGTCCAGCTTCTACAATGAGCAGTTCTTC. It codes for CASSLGSSFYNEQFF.

The V and J genes are TRBV29-1 and TRBJ2-3; D is unclear. Germline loops: CDR1 SQVTM, CDR2 ANQGSEA. This CDR3 is built from 12 residues. Trimming took off 5 bases at V and 4 bases at J, with 10 bases between the two ends. CDR3 in amino acids: CSVPEQADTQYF. The CDR3 DNA sequence: TGCAGCGTTCCGGAGCAGGCAGATACGCAGTATTTT.

The rearrangement joins TRBV7-2 to TRBJ2-7; TRBD2 matches at 13 bases. Trimming cost V 5 bases and J 3 bases; bases outside gene matches: 13. CDR1 and CDR2 (germline): SGHTA, FQGNSA. This CDR3 is built from 18 residues. The CDR3 sequence is CASSRGGLAGTASYEQYF. Written as DNA, the CDR3 is TGTGCCAGCAGCCGGGGGGGACTAGCGGGGACCGCGAGCTACGAGCAGTACTTC.

This clone has more than one count but fewer than ten. The rearrangement links TRBV7-8 to TRBJ2-7; 8 nucleotides align to TRBD1. CDR1 is SGHVS, CDR2 FQNEAQ, per germline. After removal of 5 bases from V and 2 bases from J, the junction contained 5 bases not matched to a gene. The CDR3 spans 14 residues. CDR3 DNA: TGTGCCAGCAGCCCCGGACAGGGACCCTACGAGCAGTACTTC. This gives the protein CASSPGQGPYEQYF. The whole variable domain, remainder taken from reference TRBV7-8 and TRBJ2-7, is GAGVSQSPRYKVAKRGQDVALRCDPISGHVSLFWYQQALGQGPEFLTYFQNEAQLDKSGLPSDRFFAERPEGSVSTLKIQRTQQEDSAVYLCASSPGQGPYEQYFGPGTRLTVT.

This chain links TRBV4-2 with TRBJ2-1, with D possibly TRBD2 on 6 matching bases. Per the germline V gene, CDR1 is LGHNA and CDR2 is YNFKEQ. The CDR3 is made up of 15 amino acids. Trimming pared 1 base from V and 8 bases from J, leaving 15 bases between. CDR3 amino acids: CASSQVRGRGDEQFF. As DNA, the CDR3 is TGTGCCAGCAGCCAAGTCCGGGGGAGAGGAGATGAGCAGTTCTTC.

This sequence joins TRBV13 and TRBJ1-1; D is unclear. Germline lookup yields CDR1 PRHDT and CDR2 FYEKMQ (reference sequence). This CDR3 comprises 12 residues. V lost 1 base and J 4 bases, leaving 4 bases between the germline ends. The CDR3 nucleotides read TGTGCCAGCAGCTTAGTGGGCACTGAAGCTTTCTTT. It yields the protein CASSLVGTEAFF.

The J gene is TRBJ1-3, the V gene TRBV30, with D possibly matching TRBD1 (6 bases). CDR1 and CDR2 (germline): GTSNPN, SVGIG (reference sequence). This CDR3 is built from 13 residues. V was clipped by 5 bases and J by 2 bases, with 10 bases between them. CDR3 residues: CAWGNRAGNTIYF. DNA for the CDR3: TGTGCCTGGGGAAACAGGGCTGGAAACACCATATATTTT.

The V call is TRBV5-1, the J call TRBJ1-5; D is uncertain. CDR3 size: 15 residues. V lost 4 bases and J 2 bases, leaving 13 bases between the germline ends. Germline CDR1 is SGHRS and CDR2 is YFSETQ. Here the CDR3 reads CASSPRPGGNQPQHF. CDR3 bases: TGCGCCAGCAGCCCCCGTCCTGGAGGCAATCAGCCCCAGCATTTT.

The rearrangement uses TRBV19 and TRBJ1-1; 8 positions match TRBD1. This CDR3 is 14 amino acids long. Germline CDR1 reads LNHDA; CDR2 reads SQIVND (reference sequence). V was clipped by 5 bases and J by 5 bases; unmatched bases: 7. In DNA, the CDR3 is TGTGCCAGTAGTCTGCAGGGGGCGAGAACTGAAGCTTTCTTT. Translated: CASSLQGARTEAFF.

V gene TRBV4-1 combines with J gene TRBJ2-5, with D perhaps TRBD2 (5 bases). CDR1 MGHRA and CDR2 YSYEKL come from the germline V gene. The V end lost 1 base, the J end lost 0 bases, and 12 bases lay between the germline ends. The CDR3 spans 16 residues. The CDR3 sequence: CASSQGRGLDQETQYF. The CDR3 DNA reads TGCGCCAGCAGCCAAGGACGGGGTTTGGACCAAGAGACCCAGTACTTC.

This chain uses TRBV7-3 with TRBJ2-1; D is unresolved. Per germline, CDR1 SGHTA and CDR2 FQGTGA. The length of the CDR3 is 12 residues. Trimming stripped 5 bases from V and 8 bases from J, with 10 bases between. The CDR3 sequence is CASSLNPHEQFF. The CDR3 nucleotides read TGTGCCAGCAGCCTAAACCCCCATGAGCAGTTCTTC. Based on the CDR3 plus reference TRBV7-3 and TRBJ2-1, the full variable domain is GAGVSQTPSNKVTEKGKYVELRCDPISGHTALYWYRQSLGQGPEFLIYFQGTGAADDSGLPNDRFFAVRPEGSVSTLKIQRTERGDSAVYLCASSLNPHEQFFGPGTRLTVL.

This clone has a handful of counts. The chain recombines TRBV6-5 with TRBJ2-1, with TRBD1 as a possible D gene (5 bases). CDR3 length: 13 residues. Looked up from germline, CDR1 is MNHEY and CDR2 is SVGAGI. The V and J ends lost 0 bases and 14 bases respectively, with 14 bases between them. The CDR3 DNA is TGTGCCAGCAGTTACTCTCAAAGACAAGGGGAGTTCTTC. Translating it yields CASSYSQRQGEFF.

The chain joins TRBV5-5 to TRBJ2-6; D remains ambiguous. The V gene's germline CDR1 is SGHKS and CDR2 YYEKEE (reference sequence). This CDR3 has 17 residues. Trimming removed 4 bases from V and 0 bases from J, with 14 bases in between. The CDR3 protein is CASSTGLRNSGANVLTF. CDR3 bases: TGTGCCAGCAGCACCGGGCTTCGCAACTCTGGGGCCAACGTCCTGACTTTC. Looking up the rest from reference TRBV5-5 and TRBJ2-6 gives the full variable domain: DAGVTQSPTHLIKTRGQQVTLRCSPISGHKSVSWYQQVLGQGPQFIFQYYEKEERGRGNFPDRFSARQFPNYSSELNVNALLLGDSALYLCASSTGLRNSGANVLTFGAGSRLTVL.

V and J are TRBV14 and TRBJ2-7; D is unresolved. This CDR3 region has 14 residues. CDR1 is SGHDN and CDR2 is FVKESK in the germline V gene. Trimming shortened V by 2 bases and J by 0 bases, and 8 bases separated the two germline ends. The CDR3 sequence is CASSQFRSSYEQYF. In DNA form, the CDR3 reads TGTGCCAGCAGCCAATTCAGGAGCTCCTACGAGCAGTACTTC.

The rearrangement joins TRBV11-2 to TRBJ2-7; 12 bases are shared with TRBD2. The CDR3 is made up of 14 amino acids. Germline V gene data show CDR1 as SGHAT and CDR2 as FQNNGV. V lost 7 bases to trimming and J lost 8 bases; unmatched junction nucleotides: 9. In DNA, the CDR3 is TGTGCCAGCACATCACTAGCGGGAGGACCCCAGCAGTACTTC. This encodes CASTSLAGGPQQYF.

This clone was detected only once. The J gene is TRBJ1-4, the V gene TRBV15; 8 positions agree with TRBD1. Trimming removed 2 bases from V and 5 bases from J; junction bases left unmatched: 7. The germline gives CDR1 LNHNV, CDR2 YYDKDF (reference sequence). The CDR3 loop spans 16 amino acids. The CDR3 reads CATSRLSGTGNEKLFF. DNA for the CDR3: TGTGCCACCAGCAGATTATCCGGGACAGGCAATGAAAAACTGTTTTTT.

This clone was detected a few times. The rearrangement links TRBV4-2 to TRBJ1-2; no clear D. Germline CDR1 is LGHNA and CDR2 is YNFKEQ. The germline V and J ends were trimmed by 8 bases and 0 bases, with 16 bases remaining between them. There are 15 residues in the CDR3. The CDR3 protein is CASRSHDRTNYGYTF. The CDR3 bases are TGTGCCAGCCGTAGTCACGACCGGACTAACTATGGCTACACCTTC.